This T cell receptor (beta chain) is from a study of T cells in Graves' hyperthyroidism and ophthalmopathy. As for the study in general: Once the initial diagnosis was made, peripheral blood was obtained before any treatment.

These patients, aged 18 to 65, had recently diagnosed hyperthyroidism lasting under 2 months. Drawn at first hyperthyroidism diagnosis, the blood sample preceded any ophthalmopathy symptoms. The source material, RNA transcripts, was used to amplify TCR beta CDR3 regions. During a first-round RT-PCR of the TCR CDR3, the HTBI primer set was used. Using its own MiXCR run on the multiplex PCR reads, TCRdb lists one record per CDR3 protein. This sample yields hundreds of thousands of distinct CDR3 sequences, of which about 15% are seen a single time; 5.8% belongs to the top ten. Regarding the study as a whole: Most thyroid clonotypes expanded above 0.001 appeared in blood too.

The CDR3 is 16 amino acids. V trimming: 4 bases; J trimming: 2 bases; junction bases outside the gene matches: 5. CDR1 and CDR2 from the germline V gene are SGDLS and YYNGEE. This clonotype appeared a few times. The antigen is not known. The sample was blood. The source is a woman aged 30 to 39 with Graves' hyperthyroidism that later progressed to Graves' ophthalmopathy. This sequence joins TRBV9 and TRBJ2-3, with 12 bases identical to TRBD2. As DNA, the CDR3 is TGTGCCAGCAGCCCCGGACTAGCGGGGAACACAGATACGCAGTATTTT. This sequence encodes CASSPGLAGNTDTQYF.